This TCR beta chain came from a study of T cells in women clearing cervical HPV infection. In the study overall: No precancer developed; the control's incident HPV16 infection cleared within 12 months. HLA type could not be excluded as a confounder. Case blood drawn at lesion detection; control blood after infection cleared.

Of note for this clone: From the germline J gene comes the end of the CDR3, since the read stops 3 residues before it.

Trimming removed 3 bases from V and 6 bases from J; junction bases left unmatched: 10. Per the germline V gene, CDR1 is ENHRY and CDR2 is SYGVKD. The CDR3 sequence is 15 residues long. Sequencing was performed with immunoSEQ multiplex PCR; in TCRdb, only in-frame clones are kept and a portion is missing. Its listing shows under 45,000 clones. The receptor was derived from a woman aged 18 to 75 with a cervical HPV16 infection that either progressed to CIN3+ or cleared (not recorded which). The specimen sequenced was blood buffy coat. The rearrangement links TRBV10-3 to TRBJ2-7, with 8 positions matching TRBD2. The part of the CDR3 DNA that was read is TGTGCCATCAGTGATAGTCGAGCGGGAGCTGGCGAG. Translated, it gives CAISDSRAGAGE. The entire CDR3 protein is CAISDSRAGAGEQYF.